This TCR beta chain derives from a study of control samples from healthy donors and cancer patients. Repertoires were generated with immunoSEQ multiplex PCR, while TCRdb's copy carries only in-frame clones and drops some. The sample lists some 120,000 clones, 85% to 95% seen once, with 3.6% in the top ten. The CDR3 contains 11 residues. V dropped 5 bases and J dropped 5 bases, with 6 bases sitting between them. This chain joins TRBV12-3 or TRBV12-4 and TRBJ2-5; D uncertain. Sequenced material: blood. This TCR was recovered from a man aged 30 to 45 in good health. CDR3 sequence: CASSELETQYF. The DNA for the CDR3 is TGTGCCAGCAGTGAGCTCGAGACCCAGTACTTC.